What follows is one T cell receptor (beta chain) and its context. Its cognate antigen is unknown. Trimming removed 4 bases from V and 8 bases from J, with 9 bases in between. The CDR3 contains 11 residues. Per the germline V gene, CDR1 is SQVTM and CDR2 is ANQGSEA. The primer mix had 60 Vbeta and 13 Jbeta primers. The repertoire was sequenced with immunoSEQ multiplex PCR; TCRdb's copy has only in-frame clones and lacks some. The repertoire holds about 190,000 clones, with roughly 75% as singletons. These data come from a study of cytomegalovirus exposure and HLA in healthy donors. Findings and caveats of the study: Most TCRs appeared rarely, but some public TCRs recurred in many donors. A later analysis found common viral pathogens apparently linked to several of the most significant clusters. TCR beta V- and J-gene trimming was later associated with a missense DCLRE1C variant.

The sequencing input was PBMCs. The clonotype comes from a man aged 30-40 years in good health and CMV-seropositive. This rearrangement joins TRBV29-1 to TRBJ1-3; maybe TRBD1 (5 bases). Here the CDR3 reads CSVAPGDTIYF. The CDR3 DNA follows: TGCAGCGTTGCCCCGGGGGACACCATATATTTT. Looking up the rest from reference TRBV29-1 and TRBJ1-3 gives the full variable domain: SAVISQKPSRDICQRGTSLTIQCQVDSQVTMMFWYRQQPGQSLTLIATANQGSEATYESGFVIDKFPISRPNLTFSTLTVSNMSPEDSSIYLCSVAPGDTIYFGEGSWLTVV.